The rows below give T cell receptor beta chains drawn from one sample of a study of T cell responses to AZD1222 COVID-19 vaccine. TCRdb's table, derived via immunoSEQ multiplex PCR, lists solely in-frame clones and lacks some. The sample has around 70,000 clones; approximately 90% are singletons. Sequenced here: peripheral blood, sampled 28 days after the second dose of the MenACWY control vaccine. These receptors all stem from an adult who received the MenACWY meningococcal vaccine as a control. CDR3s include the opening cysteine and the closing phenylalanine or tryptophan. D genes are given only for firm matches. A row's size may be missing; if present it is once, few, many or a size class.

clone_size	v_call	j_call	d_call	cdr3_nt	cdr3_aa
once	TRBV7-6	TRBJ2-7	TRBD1	TGTGCCAGCAGCACGGACAGGAGGTTCGTATCTAGCGAGCAGTACTTC	CASSTDRRFVSSEQYF
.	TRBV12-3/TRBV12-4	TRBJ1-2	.	TGTGCCAGCAGTTTAAGCCCGGACTATGGCTACACCTTC	CASSLSPDYGYTF
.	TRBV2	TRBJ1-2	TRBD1	TGTGCCAGCAGTAGGACAGGGGAAGACTATGGCTACACCTTC	CASSRTGEDYGYTF
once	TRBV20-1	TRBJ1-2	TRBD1	TGCAGTGCTACTGACAGGGGGCTAGACTATGGCTACACCTTC	CSATDRGLDYGYTF
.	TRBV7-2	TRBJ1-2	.	TGTGCCAGCAGCTTAATGGGGCAGGACTACACCTTC	CASSLMGQDYTF
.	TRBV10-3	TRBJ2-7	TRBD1	TGTGCCACACAACTCGGGACAGGGCACGAGCAGTACTTC	CATQLGTGHEQYF
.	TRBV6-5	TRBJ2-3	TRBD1	TGTGCCAGCAGTTCCGGGATCGTAGACAGGGGGGATACGCAGTATTTT	CASSSGIVDRGDTQYF
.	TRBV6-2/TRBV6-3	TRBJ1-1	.	TGTGCCAGCAGCCAGGGAGGGACTGAAGCTTTCTTT	CASSQGGTEAFF
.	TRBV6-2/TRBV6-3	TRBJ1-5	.	TGTGCCAGCAGTCCCCGCGGCTTCGGCAATCAGCCCCAGCATTTT	CASSPRGFGNQPQHF
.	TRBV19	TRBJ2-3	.	TGTGCCAGTAGTATAGAAGAGGGTTCCACAGATACGCAGTATTTT	CASSIEEGSTDTQYF
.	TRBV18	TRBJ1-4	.	TGTGCCAGCTCACTCCCGGGACCCACTAATGAAAAACTGTTTTTT	CASSLPGPTNEKLFF
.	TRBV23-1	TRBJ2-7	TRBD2	TGCGCCAGCAGACGAACTGGACTAGCGGGAGATGGAACTTATTACGAGCAGTACTTC	CASRRTGLAGDGTYYEQYF
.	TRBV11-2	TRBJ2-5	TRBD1	TGTGCCAGCAGCTTAGCTTCCGGGACAGCACAAGAGACCCAGTACTTC	CASSLASGTAQETQYF
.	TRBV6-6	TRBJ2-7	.	TGTGCCAGCAGTTACATGGGGGCGCTGTTAGAGCAGTACTTC	CASSYMGALLEQYF
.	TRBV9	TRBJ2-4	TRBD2	TGTGCCAGCAGCGCCCCCGGGACTAGCACCGACATTCAGTACTTC	CASSAPGTSTDIQYF
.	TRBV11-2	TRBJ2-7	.	TGTGCCAGCAGCTCCGGGACGGCTCCGGGACACGAGCAGTACTTC	CASSSGTAPGHEQYF
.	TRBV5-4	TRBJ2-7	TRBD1	TGTGCCAGCAGCTTGGGTCGGACAGGGGGCACCTACGAGCAGTACTTC	CASSLGRTGGTYEQYF
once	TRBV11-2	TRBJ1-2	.	TGTGCCAGCACTGTAGGTGGCTCGGCGATGGGCTATGGCTACACCTTC	CASTVGGSAMGYGYTF
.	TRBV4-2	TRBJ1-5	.	TGTGCCAGCAGCCAAACACGGAATCAGCCCCAGCATTTT	CASSQTRNQPQHF
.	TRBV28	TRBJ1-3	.	TGTGCCAGCAGTTTCGGGGGCTCTGGAAACACCATATATTTT	CASSFGGSGNTIYF
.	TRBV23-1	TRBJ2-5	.	TGCGCCAGCAGTCAGAGGGTCCCCCCCTACCAAGAGACCCAGTACTTC	CASSQRVPPYQETQYF
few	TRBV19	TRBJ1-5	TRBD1	TGTGCCAGTAACGGACAGGCCACTGATCAGCCCCAGCATTTT	CASNGQATDQPQHF
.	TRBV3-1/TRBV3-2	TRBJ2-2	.	TGTGCCAGCAGCCTCCTAACTTCCACCGGGGAGCTGTTTTTT	CASSLLTSTGELFF
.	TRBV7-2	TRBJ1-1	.	TGTGCCAGCAGCTTAGTTCAGGGAAGGACTGAAGCTTTCTTT	CASSLVQGRTEAFF
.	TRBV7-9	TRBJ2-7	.	TGTGCCAGCAGCACCGCCGGGGGAGGTGGAGGGTACGAGCAGTACTTC	CASSTAGGGGGYEQYF
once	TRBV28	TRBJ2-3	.	TGTGCCAGCAGCCTCGCGGCGGCTAGCACAGATACGCAGTATTTT	CASSLAAASTDTQYF
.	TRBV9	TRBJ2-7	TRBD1	TGTGCCAGCAGCGTTCTGGGGACAGGGACCGAGCAGTACTTC	CASSVLGTGTEQYF
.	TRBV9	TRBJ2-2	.	TGTGCCAGCAGCGTAGCGGGAAACACCGGGGAGCTGTTTTTT	CASSVAGNTGELFF
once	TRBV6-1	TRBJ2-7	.	TGTGCCAGCAGTGAACAATTTACAGGGGAGGCCCCCTACGAGCAGTACTTC	CASSEQFTGEAPYEQYF
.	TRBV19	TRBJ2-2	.	TGTGCCAGTAGTATAGTATCCTTGGGGTCCGGGGAGCTGTTTTTT	CASSIVSLGSGELFF
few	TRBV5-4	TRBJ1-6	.	TGTGCCAGCAGCGGCCGGGACACGGGAAATTCACCCCTCCACTTT	CASSGRDTGNSPLHF
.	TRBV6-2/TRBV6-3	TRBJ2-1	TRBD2	TGTGCCAGCAGTTACGGCGCTCTAGCGGGACGAACCTACAATGAGCAGTTCTTC	CASSYGALAGRTYNEQFF
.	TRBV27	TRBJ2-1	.	TGTGCCAGCAGTTTACTCGCGACGAGCTCCTACAATGAGCAGTTCTTC	CASSLLATSSYNEQFF
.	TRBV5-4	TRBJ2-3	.	TGTGCCAGCAGCTTGCCTAGCAACAAGCGGGATACGCAGTATTTT	CASSLPSNKRDTQYF
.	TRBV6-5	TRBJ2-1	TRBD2	TGTGCCAGCAGTCAGATAGCGGGAGGGGGTGAGCAGTTCTTC	CASSQIAGGGEQFF
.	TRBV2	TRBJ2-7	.	TGTGCCAGCAGTGAAGGGAGCCAATTCGGACAGTACTTC	CASSEGSQFGQYF
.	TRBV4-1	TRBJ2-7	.	TGCGCCAGCAGTTCCAGCCGGACGGACTCCTACGAGCAGTACTTC	CASSSSRTDSYEQYF